The T cell receptor beta chain described here comes from a study of graft-versus-host responses after intestinal transplantation. Study overall: Transplant recipients had multivisceral, liver-intestinal, or isolated intestinal grafts. Recipients were all induced with anti-thymocyte globulin, then given tacrolimus and steroids for around three years. Notes on the study in general: Some patients had graft-donor T cell macrochimerism, and their allografts showed high graft-versus-host to host-versus-graft clonal ratios.

This clone counts as medium-sized. There were some 200,000 CFSE-labeled responder cells plated together with some 200,000 irradiated, violet-dye-labeled stimulator cells. Losses at the gene ends were 0 bases for V and 7 bases for J; bases not matched to a gene: 13. The CDR3 sequence is 16 residues long. CDR1 is SGHNT and CDR2 is YYREEE in the germline V gene (reference sequence). Assay used: immunoSEQ multiplex PCR; TCRdb lists only in-frame clones, some missing. The data show about 11,000 clones, 31% seen once. The sequencing used alloreactive CD4+ T cells from a mixed lymphocyte reaction culture, collected before transplantation. Subset described: CFSE-low proliferating T cells sorted from roughly six-day pre-transplant mixed lymphocyte reaction (GvH or HvG direction). The chain links TRBV5-4 to TRBJ2-7; 7 bases line up with TRBD2. The receptor was isolated from a human patient who was an organ donor for intestinal transplantation. As DNA, the CDR3 is TGTGCCAGCAGCTTGGGTGCAGGCGGGGGAAGTGTGGAGCAGTACTTC. This sequence encodes CASSLGAGGGSVEQYF. Combining the CDR3 with reference TRBV5-4 and TRBJ2-7 gives the whole variable domain ETGVTQSPTHLIKTRGQQVTLRCSSQSGHNTVSWYQQALGQGPQFIFQYYREEENGRGNFPPRFSGLQFPNYSSELNVNALELDDSALYLCASSLGAGGGSVEQYFGPGTRLTVT.